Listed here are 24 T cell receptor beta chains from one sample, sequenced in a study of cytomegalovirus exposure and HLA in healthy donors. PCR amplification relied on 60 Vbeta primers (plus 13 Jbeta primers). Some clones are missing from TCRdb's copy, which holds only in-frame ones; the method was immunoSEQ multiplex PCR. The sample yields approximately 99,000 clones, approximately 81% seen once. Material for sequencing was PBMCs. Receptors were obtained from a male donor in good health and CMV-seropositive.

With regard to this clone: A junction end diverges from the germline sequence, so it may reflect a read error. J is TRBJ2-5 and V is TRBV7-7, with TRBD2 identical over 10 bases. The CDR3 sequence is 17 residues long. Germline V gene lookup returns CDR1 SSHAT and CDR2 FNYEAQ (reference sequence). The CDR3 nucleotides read TGTGCTAGCAGCTTAGGGCTGGCTAGCGGGGGCCAAGAGACCCAGTACTTC. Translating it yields CASSLGLASGGQETQYF.

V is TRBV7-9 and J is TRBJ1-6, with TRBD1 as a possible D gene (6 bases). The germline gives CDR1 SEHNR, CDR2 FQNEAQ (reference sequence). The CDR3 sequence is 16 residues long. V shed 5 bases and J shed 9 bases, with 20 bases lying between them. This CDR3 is CASSHPTQGWGSPLHF. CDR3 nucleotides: TGTGCCAGCAGCCATCCAACTCAGGGGTGGGGTTCACCCCTCCACTTT.

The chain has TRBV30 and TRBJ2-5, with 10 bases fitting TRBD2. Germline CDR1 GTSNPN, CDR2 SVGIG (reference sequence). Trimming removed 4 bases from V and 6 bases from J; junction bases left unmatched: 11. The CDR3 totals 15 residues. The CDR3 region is CAWTFGASGGKTQYF. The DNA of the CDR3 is TGTGCCTGGACGTTTGGGGCTAGCGGGGGAAAGACCCAGTACTTC.

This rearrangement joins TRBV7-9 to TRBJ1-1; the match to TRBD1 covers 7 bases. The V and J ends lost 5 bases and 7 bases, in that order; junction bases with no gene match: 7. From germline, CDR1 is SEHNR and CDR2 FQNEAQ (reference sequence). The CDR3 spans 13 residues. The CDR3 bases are TGTGCCAGCAGCCTCGCCCGACAGGGTGAAGCTTTCTTT. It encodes CASSLARQGEAFF. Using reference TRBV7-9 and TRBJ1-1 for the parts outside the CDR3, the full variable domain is DTGVSQNPRHKITKRGQNVTFRCDPISEHNRLYWYRQTLGQGPEFLTYFQNEAQLEKSRLLSDRFSAERPKGSFSTLEIQRTEQGDSAMYLCASSLARQGEAFFGQGTRLTVV.

The DNA of the CDR3 is TGTGCCACCAGCAGGGCTAGCGGCGAGCAGTACTTC. Protein sequence: CATSRASGEQYF. V usage is TRBV15 and J usage is TRBJ2-5; 7 nucleotides match TRBD2. The tail of the sequence fits TRBJ2-7 better, so the J call may be wrong. From germline, CDR1 is LNHNV and CDR2 YYDKDF (reference sequence). This CDR3 is built from 12 residues.

The CDR3 nucleotides are TGTGCCAGTAGTGAGGGATCCTACGAGCAGTACTTC. Translating gives CASSEGSYEQYF. This sequence joins TRBV19 and TRBJ2-7; TRBD2 is a possible D gene (5 bases). Trimming pared 5 bases from V and 1 base from J, leaving 6 bases between. Germline CDR1 is LNHDA and CDR2 is SQIVND (reference sequence). The CDR3 length is 12 residues.

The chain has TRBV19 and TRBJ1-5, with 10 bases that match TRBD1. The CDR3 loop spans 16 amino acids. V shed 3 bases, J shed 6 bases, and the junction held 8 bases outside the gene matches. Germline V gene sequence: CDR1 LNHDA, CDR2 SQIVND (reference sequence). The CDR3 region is CASSMEGQGRTQPQHF. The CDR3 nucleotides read TGTGCCAGTAGTATGGAGGGACAGGGGAGAACTCAGCCCCAGCATTTT.

CDR3 sequence (DNA): TGTGCCAGCAGCGTACAGGGTATAAGTGAAAAACTGTTTTTT. Translating gives CASSVQGISEKLFF. The chain uses TRBV2 and TRBJ1-4; perhaps TRBD1 as D (6 bases). The length of the CDR3 is 14 residues. V was pared by 6 bases and J by 7 bases, with 15 bases between. Germline CDR1 and CDR2: SNHLY and FYNNEI.

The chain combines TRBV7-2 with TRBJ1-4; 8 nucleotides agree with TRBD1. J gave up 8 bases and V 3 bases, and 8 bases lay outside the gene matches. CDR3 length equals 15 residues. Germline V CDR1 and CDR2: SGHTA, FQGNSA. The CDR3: CASSFTTGAWEKLFF. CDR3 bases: TGTGCCAGCAGCTTTACGACAGGGGCTTGGGAAAAACTGTTTTTT.

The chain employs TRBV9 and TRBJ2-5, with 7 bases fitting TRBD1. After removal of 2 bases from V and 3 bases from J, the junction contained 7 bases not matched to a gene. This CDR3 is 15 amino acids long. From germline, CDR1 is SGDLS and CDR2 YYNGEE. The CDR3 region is CASSVRDRREETQYF. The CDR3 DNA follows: TGTGCCAGCAGCGTCCGGGACAGAAGGGAAGAGACCCAGTACTTC.

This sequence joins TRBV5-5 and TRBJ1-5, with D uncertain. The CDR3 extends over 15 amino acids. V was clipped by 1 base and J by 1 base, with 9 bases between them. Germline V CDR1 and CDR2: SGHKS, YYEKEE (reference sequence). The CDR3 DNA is TGTGCCAGCAGCTTGCAACAGAAAAGCAATCAGCCCCAGCATTTT. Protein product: CASSLQQKSNQPQHF.

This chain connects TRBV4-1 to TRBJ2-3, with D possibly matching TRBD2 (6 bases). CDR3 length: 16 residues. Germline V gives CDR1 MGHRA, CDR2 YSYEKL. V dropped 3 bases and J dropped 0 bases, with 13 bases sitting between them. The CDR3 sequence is CASSQAGITSTDTQYF. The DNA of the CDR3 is TGCGCCAGCAGCCAGGCGGGGATTACTAGCACAGATACGCAGTATTTT.

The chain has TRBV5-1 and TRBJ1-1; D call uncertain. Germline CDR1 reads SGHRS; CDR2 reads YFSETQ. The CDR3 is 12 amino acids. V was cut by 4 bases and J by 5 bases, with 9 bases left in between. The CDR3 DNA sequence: TGCGCCAGCAGCCCCCCGTCGACTGAAGCTTTCTTT. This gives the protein CASSPPSTEAFF.

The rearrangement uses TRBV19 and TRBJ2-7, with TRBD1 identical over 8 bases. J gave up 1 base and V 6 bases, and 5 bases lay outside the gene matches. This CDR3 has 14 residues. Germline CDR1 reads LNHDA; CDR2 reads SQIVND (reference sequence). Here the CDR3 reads CASRRTGRSYEQYF. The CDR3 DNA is TGTGCCAGTAGAAGGACAGGGCGGTCCTACGAGCAGTACTTC.

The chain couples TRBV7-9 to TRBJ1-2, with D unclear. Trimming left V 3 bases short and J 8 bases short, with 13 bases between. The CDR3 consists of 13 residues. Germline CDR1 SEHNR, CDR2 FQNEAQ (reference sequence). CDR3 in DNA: TGTGCCAGCAGCTTTACCGAAGTCGGGGGCTACACCTTC. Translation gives CASSFTEVGGYTF.

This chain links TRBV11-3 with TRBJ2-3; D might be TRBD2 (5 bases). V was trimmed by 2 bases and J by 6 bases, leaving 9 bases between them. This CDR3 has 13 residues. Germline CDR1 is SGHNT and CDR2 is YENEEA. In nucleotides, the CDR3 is TGTGCCAGCAGCTTATCGGGGATGGATACGCAGTATTTT. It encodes CASSLSGMDTQYF.

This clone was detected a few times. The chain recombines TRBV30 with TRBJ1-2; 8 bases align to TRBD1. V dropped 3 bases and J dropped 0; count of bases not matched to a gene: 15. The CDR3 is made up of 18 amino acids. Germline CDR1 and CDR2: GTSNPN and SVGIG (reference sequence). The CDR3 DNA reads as TGTGCCTGGAGAAACCGGTGGGACAGGCTTTCCGCTAACTATGGCTACACCTTC. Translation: CAWRNRWDRLSANYGYTF.

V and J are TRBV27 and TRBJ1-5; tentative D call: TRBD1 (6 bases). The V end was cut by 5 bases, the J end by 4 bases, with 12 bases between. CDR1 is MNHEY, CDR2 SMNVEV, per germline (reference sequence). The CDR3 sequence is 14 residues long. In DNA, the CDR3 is TGTGCCAGCAGTACTCACAGGGATAATCAGCCCCAGCATTTT. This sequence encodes CASSTHRDNQPQHF.

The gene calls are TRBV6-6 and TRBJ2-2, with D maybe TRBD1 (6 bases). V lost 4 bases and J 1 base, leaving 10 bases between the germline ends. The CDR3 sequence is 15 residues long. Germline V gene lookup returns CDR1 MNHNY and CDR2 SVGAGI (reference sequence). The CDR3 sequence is CASSLPGQNTGELFF. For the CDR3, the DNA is TGTGCCAGCAGTTTACCGGGACAGAACACCGGGGAGCTGTTTTTT.

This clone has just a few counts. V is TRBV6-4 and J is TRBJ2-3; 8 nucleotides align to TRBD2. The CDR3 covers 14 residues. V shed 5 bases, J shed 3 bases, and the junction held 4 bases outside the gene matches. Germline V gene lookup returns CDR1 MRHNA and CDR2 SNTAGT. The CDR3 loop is CASSKAGVTDTQYF. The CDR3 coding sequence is TGTGCCAGCAGTAAAGCGGGGGTAACAGATACGCAGTATTTT.

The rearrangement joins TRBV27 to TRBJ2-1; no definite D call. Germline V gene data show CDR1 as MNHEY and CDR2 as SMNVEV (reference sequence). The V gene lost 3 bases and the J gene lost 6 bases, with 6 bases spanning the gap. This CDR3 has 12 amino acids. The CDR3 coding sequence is TGTGCCAGCAGTTTTCTAGGCAATGAGCAGTTCTTC. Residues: CASSFLGNEQFF.

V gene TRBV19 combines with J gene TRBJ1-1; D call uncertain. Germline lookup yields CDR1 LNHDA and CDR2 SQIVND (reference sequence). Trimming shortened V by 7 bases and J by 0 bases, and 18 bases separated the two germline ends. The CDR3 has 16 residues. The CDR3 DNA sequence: TGTGCCAGTATTAGGGATAAGGGAGCGATGAACACTGAAGCTTTCTTT. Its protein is CASIRDKGAMNTEAFF.

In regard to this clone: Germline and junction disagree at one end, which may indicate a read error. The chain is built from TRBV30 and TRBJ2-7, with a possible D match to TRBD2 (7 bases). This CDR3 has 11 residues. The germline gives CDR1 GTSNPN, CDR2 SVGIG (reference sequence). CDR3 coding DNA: TGTGCCTGGAGTATCGGGGGGCTACACATATTC. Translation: CAWSIGGLHIF. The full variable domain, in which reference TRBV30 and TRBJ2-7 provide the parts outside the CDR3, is SQTIHQWPATLVQPVGSPLSLECTVEGTSNPNLYWYRQAAGRGLQLLFYSVGIGQISSEVPQNLSASRPQDRQFILSSKKLLLSDSGFYLCAWSIGGLHIFGPGTRLTVT.

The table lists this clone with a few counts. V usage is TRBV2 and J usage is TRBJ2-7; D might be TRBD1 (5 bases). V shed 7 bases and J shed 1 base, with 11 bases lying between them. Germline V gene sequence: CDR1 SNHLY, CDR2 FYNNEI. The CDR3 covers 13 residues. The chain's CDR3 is CASTLDRSYEQYF. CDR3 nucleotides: TGTGCCAGCACCCTCGACAGATCCTACGAGCAGTACTTC.